The 12 T cell receptor beta chains presented below share a single source sample, sequenced in a study of breast tumors, draining lymph nodes, adjacent tissues. One entry per CDR3 protein results from TCRdb running MiXCR on the multiplex PCR reads. The sample carries about 15,000 distinct CDR3 sequences, around 50% recorded once. Sequencing was done on a sample of tumor-adjacent breast tissue. All receptors derive from a female donor with breast cancer. Some clones in this sample may be carry-over from other donors' samples.

By frequency in the sample, this clonotype is medium-sized. The rearrangement links TRBV9 to TRBJ2-7; a weak D match, TRBD2 (6 bases). This CDR3 spans 15 amino acids. Deletions cut 0 bases from V and 7 bases from J, with 17 bases between. Germline V lookup: CDR1 SGDLS, CDR2 YYNGEE. CDR3 region: CASSVVSSEPGEQYF. CDR3 sequence (DNA): TGTGCCAGCAGCGTAGTGTCTAGCGAACCGGGAGAGCAGTACTTC. Full variable domain (remainder filled in from reference TRBV9 and TRBJ2-7): DSGVTQTPKHLITATGQRVTLRCSPRSGDLSVYWYQQSLDQGLQFLIQYYNGEERAKGNILERFSAQQFPDLHSELNLSSLELGDSALYFCASSVVSSEPGEQYFGPGTRLTVT.

As to this clonotype: A read error is likely, as this CDR3 ends without the conserved phenylalanine or tryptophan. J is TRBJ1-6 and V is TRBV10-3; D ambiguous. Germline V gene data show CDR1 as ENHRY and CDR2 as SYGVKD. V dropped 5 bases and J dropped 9 bases, with 11 bases sitting between them. CDR3 length: 13 amino acids. For the CDR3, the DNA is TGTGCCATCAGTCCTGAGGCCCGTTCACCCCTCCACTCT. Its protein is CAISPEARSPLHS.

This clonotype was observed a single time. The V call is TRBV7-3, the J call TRBJ2-7, with D uncertain. The CDR3 extends over 10 amino acids. Germline V gene sequence: CDR1 SGHTA, CDR2 FQGTGA. The V end lost 3 bases, the J end lost 9 bases, and 6 bases lay between the germline ends. The CDR3 here is CASSLVGQYF. CDR3 bases: TGTGCCAGCAGCTTGGTGGGGCAGTACTTC.

The table lists this clonotype with a few counts. The chain uses TRBV29-1 and TRBJ2-3; D remains ambiguous. V dropped 5 bases and J dropped 3 bases, with 9 bases sitting between them. The CDR3 covers 12 residues. Germline V gene lookup returns CDR1 SQVTM and CDR2 ANQGSEA. CDR3 in amino acids: CSVMWATDTQYF. For the CDR3, the DNA is TGCAGCGTTATGTGGGCTACAGATACGCAGTATTTT.

This rearrangement joins TRBV7-9 to TRBJ2-1, with 13 bases fitting TRBD2. The J segment lost 4 bases and the V segment lost 5 bases, leaving 8 bases of the junction unmatched. The CDR3 runs to 17 residues. Germline loops: CDR1 SEHNR, CDR2 FQNEAQ (reference sequence). CDR3 DNA sequence: TGTGCCAGCAGCCACACCGGGACTAGCGGGATATACAATGAGCAGTTCTTC. Translated: CASSHTGTSGIYNEQFF.

Ten or more counts support this clonotype. This chain links TRBV11-3 with TRBJ2-5; 7 nucleotides agree with TRBD1. The CDR3 consists of 15 residues. CDR1 and CDR2 from the germline V gene are SGHNT and YENEEA. The V segment lost 4 bases and the J segment 1 base; nucleotides outside the gene matches: 6. CDR3 in amino acids: CASSSGQALQETQYF. CDR3 nucleotides: TGTGCCAGCAGCTCCGGACAGGCCCTCCAAGAGACCCAGTACTTC.

This clonotype was counted many times. The rearrangement uses TRBV28 and TRBJ2-1; 7 bases agree with TRBD1. The trim removed 1 base at V and 3 bases at J, leaving 3 bases unmatched. In germline, CDR1 is MDHEN, CDR2 SYDVKM. The CDR3 spans 15 residues. CDR3 coding DNA: TGTGCCAGCAGTTTATCGGGACAGCGCTACAATGAGCAGTTCTTC. Translation gives CASSLSGQRYNEQFF.

Many counts were recorded for this clonotype. The CDR3 DNA reads as TGCAGTGCTAGAAACGGACTAGCGGGAGTCGTAGAGACCCAGTACTTC. It yields the protein CSARNGLAGVVETQYF. J is TRBJ2-5 and V is TRBV20-1; 13 nucleotides line up with TRBD2. The CDR3 sequence is 16 residues long. Trimming took 2 bases from V and 4 from J; bases not matched to a gene: 7. CDR1 and CDR2 (germline): DFQATT, SNEGSKA (reference sequence).

This clonotype is judged medium-sized (0.01 to 0.1%). V is TRBV11-2 and J is TRBJ2-7, with D tentatively TRBD1 (6 bases). The CDR3 totals 13 residues. V dropped 5 bases and J dropped 11 bases, with 19 bases sitting between them. CDR1 is SGHAT and CDR2 is FQNNGV in the germline V gene. This CDR3 reads CASSPDSGTPEYF. DNA for the CDR3: TGTGCCAGCAGCCCCGACTCCGGGACACCAGAGTACTTC.

In its sample, this clonotype ranks as medium-sized. V gene TRBV2 combines with J gene TRBJ2-7; 9 bases align to TRBD1. V shed 6 bases and J 2 bases; nucleotides not matched to a gene: 2. Germline V gene sequence: CDR1 SNHLY, CDR2 FYNNEI. The CDR3 has 13 residues. The CDR3 spells CASSRDRAYEQYF. CDR3 sequence (DNA): TGTGCCAGCAGCCGGGACAGGGCCTACGAGCAGTACTTC.

This clonotype was seen repeatedly, ten times or more. The chain combines TRBV19 with TRBJ2-1, with 15 nucleotides matching TRBD2. V dropped 4 bases and J dropped 9; count of bases not matched to a gene: 4. The CDR3 is 15 amino acids. The germline V gene encodes CDR1 LNHDA and CDR2 SQIVND (reference sequence). This CDR3 is CASSTGLAGGGEQFF. CDR3 bases: TGTGCCAGTAGTACGGGACTAGCGGGAGGTGGTGAGCAGTTCTTC. The full variable domain, completed using reference TRBV19 and TRBJ2-1, is DGGITQSPKYLFRKEGQNVTLSCEQNLNHDAMYWYRQDPGQGLRLIYYSQIVNDFQKGDIAEGYSVSREKKESFPLTVTSAQKNPTAFYLCASSTGLAGGGEQFFGPGTRLTVL.

Many counts were recorded for this clonotype. V and J are TRBV5-1 and TRBJ2-3, with 10 bases fitting TRBD1. Trimming removed 4 bases from V and 4 bases from J; junction bases left unmatched: 3. Germline loops: CDR1 SGHRS, CDR2 YFSETQ. This CDR3 has 14 residues. CDR3 protein: CASSAGQGADTQYF. DNA for the CDR3: TGCGCCAGCAGCGCCGGACAGGGGGCAGATACGCAGTATTTT.